These 11 T cell receptor beta chains share one sample of origin, sequenced in a study of tumor-infiltrating lymphocytes in localized non-small cell lung cancer. Profiling relied on immunoSEQ multiplex PCR, and the TCRdb table lists in-frame clones only, not all of them. The repertoire holds about 16,000 clones, 65% to 85% seen once, with around a tenth in the top ten. The sample taken for sequencing was lung tumor tissue. Receptors were obtained from a human donor with non-small cell lung cancer.

V and J are TRBV6-1 and TRBJ1-1; D not certain. Germline V gene lookup returns CDR1 MNHNS and CDR2 SASEGT. This CDR3 is 12 amino acids long. The V and J ends lost 6 bases and 0 bases respectively, with 5 bases between them. CDR3 sequence reads: CASSPMNTEAFF. The CDR3 DNA is TGTGCCAGCAGCCCGATGAACACTGAAGCTTTCTTT.

The V call is TRBV4-2, the J call TRBJ1-2; D is perhaps TRBD1 (5 bases). This CDR3 has 15 amino acids. V gave up 0 bases and J gave up 4 bases, with 12 bases separating them. The germline V gene encodes CDR1 LGHNA and CDR2 YNFKEQ. In DNA form, the CDR3 reads TGTGCCAGCAGCCAAGATCAGGGTGAGGGCTATGGCTACACCTTC. This encodes CASSQDQGEGYGYTF.

The CDR3 sequence is CASSLRGATNEKLFF. CDR3 bases: TGTGCCAGCAGCTTAAGGGGGGCAACTAATGAAAAACTGTTTTTT. The chain recombines TRBV7-2 with TRBJ1-4, with D possibly being TRBD1 (6 bases). Per germline, CDR1 SGHTA and CDR2 FQGNSA. V lost 2 bases and J lost 0, with 7 bases in between. CDR3 size: 15 residues.

The chain links TRBV7-2 to TRBJ2-2; D gene uncertain. Trimming left V 4 bases short and J 2 bases short, with 8 bases between. The CDR3 is 14 amino acids. The germline V gene has CDR1 SGHTA and CDR2 FQGNSA. CDR3 region: CASSSPGNTGELFF. The CDR3 bases are TGTGCCAGCAGCTCCCCGGGCAACACCGGGGAGCTGTTTTTT.

The chain combines TRBV12-5 with TRBJ1-2; no clear D. Germline values: CDR1 LGHNT, CDR2 FRNRAP. Trimming cost V 1 base and J 6 bases, with 12 bases left between them. This CDR3 spans 14 amino acids. The CDR3 DNA follows: TGTGCTAGTGGTTTGGAACCAGGCGCAGATGGCTACACCTTC. This encodes CASGLEPGADGYTF.

This chain links TRBV5-4 with TRBJ2-3; TRBD2 agrees at 7 bases. Germline CDR1 reads SGHNT; CDR2 reads YYREEE (reference sequence). The trim removed 2 bases at V and 0 bases at J, leaving 3 bases unmatched. This CDR3 contains 15 residues. DNA for the CDR3: TGTGCCAGCAGCTTATGGCGGGAGAGCACAGATACGCAGTATTTT. Translating gives CASSLWRESTDTQYF.

J is TRBJ2-7 and V is TRBV5-4; 7 nucleotides match TRBD1. Germline V gene lookup returns CDR1 SGHNT and CDR2 YYREEE (reference sequence). V trimming: 1 base; J trimming: 0 bases; junction bases outside the gene matches: 7. The CDR3 runs to 16 residues. The CDR3 DNA is TGTGCCAGCAGCTTGCAAGGGGGCTCTTCCTCCTACGAGCAGTACTTC. It encodes CASSLQGGSSSYEQYF.

In this sample, this clone turned up a few times. The chain combines TRBV28 with TRBJ2-7, with D possibly TRBD1 on 5 matching bases. The germline V and J ends were trimmed by 2 bases and 1 base, with 9 bases remaining between them. The germline V gene has CDR1 MDHEN and CDR2 SYDVKM. The CDR3 is 14 amino acids. CDR3 nucleotide sequence: TGTGCCAGCAGTTTAAGACAGCCTTCCTACGAGCAGTACTTC. Amino acids: CASSLRQPSYEQYF.

V and J are TRBV5-4 and TRBJ1-2, with 8 bases identical to TRBD1. Trimming took 0 bases from V and 8 from J; bases not matched to a gene: 12. This CDR3 is built from 16 residues. The germline V gene has CDR1 SGHNT and CDR2 YYREEE (reference sequence). CDR3 residues: CASSLDYGQGAWGYTF. In DNA form, the CDR3 reads TGTGCCAGCAGCTTGGATTATGGGCAGGGGGCATGGGGCTACACCTTC.

This clone was seen more than once but under ten times. The J gene is TRBJ1-3, the V gene TRBV4-3; maybe TRBD1 (6 bases). The CDR3 spans 11 residues. Trimming took 1 base from V and 11 from J, leaving 6 bases between them. The V gene's germline CDR1 is LGHNA and CDR2 YSLEER. The CDR3 spells CASSQGGPIYF. The CDR3 nucleotides read TGCGCCAGCAGCCAAGGGGGGCCCATATATTTT.

This clone was observed a single time. V and J are TRBV5-6 and TRBJ2-7, with D perhaps TRBD1 (6 bases). The CDR3 has 15 amino acids. CDR1 SGHDT and CDR2 YYEEEE come from the germline V gene. Between the trimmed V and J ends, which lost 1 base and 3 bases, there was a span of 14 bases. In DNA, the CDR3 is TGTGCCAGCAGCTTGTACAGGGTCCATGACTACGAGCAGTACTTC. Its translation is CASSLYRVHDYEQYF.